This is a list of T cell receptor beta chains from one sample in a study of blood T cell repertoires in COVID-19. The data were produced by immunoSEQ multiplex PCR, yet TCRdb's version contains in-frame clones alone and is incomplete. The sample shows 210,000 or so clones, roughly 84% of them seen only once. Sequenced: peripheral blood. These receptors were taken from a woman aged 40 to 50 who had recovered from COVID-19. The CDR3 runs from the conserved cysteine through the conserved F or W. The D gene is left open where the match is weak. Not every row has a clone size; where given, it reads once, few, many or a size class.

clone_size	cdr3_length	v_call	d_call	j_call	cdr3_aa	cdr3_nt
.	17	TRBV27	TRBD2	TRBJ2-3	CASSFPGLEGSTDTQYF	TGTGCCAGCAGTTTTCCGGGACTAGAGGGAAGCACAGATACGCAGTATTTT
.	16	TRBV7-2	.	TRBJ1-2	CASSSWAREAGGGYTF	TGTGCCAGCAGCTCTTGGGCTAGAGAAGCCGGCGGGGGCTACACCTTC
once	16	TRBV9	TRBD2	TRBJ2-5	CASSVPQAGGVETQYF	TGTGCCAGCAGCGTCCCCCAAGCGGGAGGGGTAGAGACCCAGTACTTC
.	15	TRBV3-1/TRBV3-2	TRBD1	TRBJ2-7	CASSLPGQGYYEQYF	TGTGCCAGTAGCCTCCCGGGACAGGGTTACTACGAGCAGTACTTC
.	15	TRBV3-1/TRBV3-2	.	TRBJ2-7	CASSQRGHAAYEQYF	TGTGCCAGCAGCCAACGAGGACACGCGGCCTACGAGCAGTACTTC
.	16	TRBV28	.	TRBJ2-7	CASSFPQAALPYEQYF	TGTGCCAGCAGTTTTCCCCAAGCGGCCCTCCCCTACGAGCAGTACTTC
.	14	TRBV18	.	TRBJ2-5	CASSPPSQSETQYF	TGTGCCAGCTCACCACCGTCTCAGTCGGAGACCCAGTACTTC
.	13	TRBV6-5	.	TRBJ1-1	CASSKNRVAEAFF	TGTGCCAGCAGTAAAAACAGGGTTGCTGAAGCTTTCTTT
.	16	TRBV27	TRBD2	TRBJ2-7	CASSFEAGGPLGEQYF	TGTGCCAGCAGTTTCGAAGCGGGAGGGCCGCTCGGCGAGCAGTACTTC
once	12	TRBV7-2	.	TRBJ2-1	CASSTTGNEQFF	TGTGCCAGCAGCACGACAGGAAATGAGCAGTTCTTC
.	16	TRBV4-3	.	TRBJ2-7	CASSQDLSAGYYEQYF	TGCGCCAGCAGCCAAGATCTGTCGGCGGGCTACTACGAGCAGTACTTC
.	14	TRBV30	.	TRBJ2-1	CAWMGGAGYNEQFF	TGTGCCTGGATGGGGGGAGCCGGGTACAATGAGCAGTTCTTC
.	15	TRBV18	TRBD2	TRBJ2-1	CASSFGTSGYNEQFF	TGTGCCAGCTCATTCGGGACTAGCGGCTACAATGAGCAGTTCTTC
.	14	TRBV27	TRBD1	TRBJ1-6	CASRDQGGHSPLHF	TGTGCCAGCAGGGACCAAGGGGGCCATTCACCCCTCCACTTT
.	14	TRBV27	.	TRBJ1-4	CASRTDRANEKLFF	TGTGCCAGCAGGACCGACAGAGCAAATGAAAAACTGTTTTTT
few	13	TRBV5-1	.	TRBJ2-2	CASSFAGPGELFF	TGCGCCAGCAGCTTTGCAGGGCCCGGGGAGCTGTTTTTT
.	16	TRBV6-5	TRBD1	TRBJ1-4	CASSYSSDRDNEKLFF	TGTGCCAGCAGTTACTCCTCGGACAGGGATAATGAAAAACTGTTTTTT
few	14	TRBV2	.	TRBJ1-5	CASRTTGRNQPQHF	TGTGCCAGCAGGACGACAGGCCGAAATCAGCCCCAGCATTTT
once	14	TRBV5-1	.	TRBJ2-5	CASSLWEAYETQYF	TGCGCCAGCAGCTTGTGGGAGGCCTACGAGACCCAGTACTTC
once	13	TRBV2	TRBD1	TRBJ1-4	CARNRGQNEKLFF	TGTGCCAGAAACAGGGGGCAGAATGAAAAACTGTTTTTT
.	15	TRBV6-4	.	TRBJ1-1	CASSKRFTGVTEAFF	TGTGCCAGCAGCAAAAGATTCACGGGTGTCACTGAAGCTTTCTTT
few	15	TRBV30	.	TRBJ1-6	CAWGLEGSYNSPLHF	TGTGCCTGGGGCCTAGAGGGCTCCTATAATTCACCCCTCCACTTT
.	15	TRBV7-2	.	TRBJ1-6	CASSLVFAGNSPLHF	TGTGCCAGCAGCTTAGTGTTCGCGGGCAATTCACCCCTCCACTTT
.	15	TRBV7-9	TRBD1	TRBJ1-5	CASSPGQDFAQPQHF	TGTGCCAGCAGCCCCGGACAGGACTTTGCTCAGCCCCAGCATTTT
once	15	TRBV27	TRBD2	TRBJ2-1	CASRPWGGAYNEQFF	TGTGCCAGCAGACCTTGGGGGGGGGCCTACAATGAGCAGTTCTTC
.	17	TRBV18	TRBD1	TRBJ2-2	CASSPPGQELFYRELFF	TGTGCCAGCTCACCACCGGGACAGGAATTGTTTTACAGGGAGCTGTTTTTT
.	14	TRBV20-1	.	TRBJ2-2	CSASLGGWTGELFF	TGCAGTGCTAGTTTAGGGGGATGGACCGGGGAGCTGTTTTTT
.	17	TRBV28	TRBD2	TRBJ2-7	CASSLLPSGRGGYEQYF	TGTGCCAGCAGTTTACTCCCTAGCGGGAGGGGCGGCTACGAGCAGTACTTC
.	14	TRBV6-2/TRBV6-3	TRBD1	TRBJ2-2	CASSYLQGAGELFF	TGTGCCAGCAGTTACCTACAGGGGGCCGGGGAGCTGTTTTTT
.	16	TRBV18	TRBD1	TRBJ2-1	CASSSLSGQGYNEQFF	TGTGCCAGCTCATCCCTGTCGGGACAGGGATACAATGAGCAGTTCTTC
.	14	TRBV5-1	.	TRBJ2-7	CASSLGARADEQYF	TGCGCCAGCAGCTTGGGAGCCAGGGCGGACGAGCAGTACTTC
.	16	TRBV6-2/TRBV6-3	TRBD2	TRBJ2-7	CASSYSGTSGSYEQYF	TGTGCCAGCAGTTACTCGGGGACTAGCGGGAGTTACGAGCAGTACTTC
.	13	TRBV11-2	.	TRBJ2-5	CASSLAGLETQYF	TGTGCCAGCAGCTTAGCAGGGTTGGAGACCCAGTACTTC
.	16	TRBV7-2	.	TRBJ1-1	CASSLVWGEGDTEAFF	TGTGCCAGCAGCTTAGTTTGGGGGGAGGGGGACACTGAAGCTTTCTTT
.	15	TRBV4-2	TRBD1	TRBJ2-7	CASSQDNTGGREQYF	TGTGCCAGCAGCCAAGATAACACAGGGGGAAGGGAGCAGTACTTC
.	17	TRBV28	TRBD1	TRBJ1-6	CASEEGPGGTYNSPLHF	TGTGCCAGCGAAGAAGGGCCAGGGGGAACCTATAATTCACCCCTCCACTTT
.	16	TRBV28	TRBD2	TRBJ2-7	CASRPPRLAGANEQYF	TGTGCCAGCCGCCCCCCAAGGCTAGCGGGAGCGAACGAGCAGTACTTC
.	16	TRBV19	.	TRBJ2-3	CASSIGGLGMRDTQYF	TGTGCCAGTAGTATCGGGGGTCTAGGGATGCGTGATACGCAGTATTTT
.	14	TRBV7-8	TRBD2	TRBJ2-7	CASSPGTSSYEQYF	TGTGCCAGCAGCCCAGGGACTAGCTCCTACGAGCAGTACTTC
.	15	TRBV5-1	.	TRBJ2-3	CASSSSSLSTDTQYF	TGCGCCAGCAGCTCCTCGTCCCTCAGCACAGATACGCAGTATTTT
few	16	TRBV9	TRBD1	TRBJ2-1	CASSVGLRTGYGEQFF	TGTGCCAGCAGCGTAGGCCTGAGGACAGGGTATGGTGAGCAGTTCTTC
.	16	TRBV18	TRBD1	TRBJ1-6	CASSPTGTGDNSPLHF	TGTGCCAGCTCACCTACCGGGACAGGGGATAATTCACCCCTCCACTTT
.	16	TRBV5-1	.	TRBJ2-1	CASSLARLTTDNEQFF	TGCGCCAGCAGCTTGGCGAGATTGACTACTGACAATGAGCAGTTCTTC
.	15	TRBV5-1	TRBD1	TRBJ1-6	CASSWQRDRNSPLHF	TGCGCCAGCAGCTGGCAACGGGACAGGAATTCACCCCTCCACTTT
.	12	TRBV5-4	.	TRBJ2-7	CASSRDNYEQYF	TGTGCCAGCAGCAGGGACAATTACGAGCAGTACTTC
once	15	TRBV15	.	TRBJ1-3	CATRAVGSKGNTIYF	TGTGCCACCAGGGCGGTAGGGAGCAAGGGAAACACCATATATTTT
once	15	TRBV24-1	.	TRBJ2-5	CATSEVRGVVETQYF	TGTGCCACCAGTGAGGTCAGGGGTGTCGTGGAGACCCAGTACTTC
.	14	TRBV6-5	.	TRBJ2-7	CASSPRGFSYEQYF	TGTGCCAGCAGTCCGAGGGGGTTCTCCTACGAGCAGTACTTC
once	15	TRBV30	.	TRBJ1-4	CAWSPRGQENEKLFF	TGTGCCTGGAGTCCACGGGGACAAGAAAATGAAAAACTGTTTTTT
.	15	TRBV5-1	.	TRBJ1-2	CASSSRLEANYGYTF	TGCGCCAGCAGCTCGAGACTAGAGGCTAACTATGGCTACACCTTC
.	13	TRBV14	TRBD1	TRBJ1-6	CASSQTGGGPLHF	TGTGCCAGCAGCCAAACAGGGGGGGGACCCCTCCACTTT
.	17	TRBV3-1/TRBV3-2	.	TRBJ1-6	CASSQDLREGYNSPLHF	TGTGCCAGCAGCCAAGATCTAAGGGAGGGATATAATTCACCCCTCCACTTT
.	15	TRBV5-1	.	TRBJ2-3	CASSLDSTSTDTQYF	TGCGCCAGCAGCTTAGACAGCACTAGCACAGATACGCAGTATTTT
.	16	TRBV7-2	TRBD1	TRBJ1-1	CASSVRDRGTRTEAFF	TGTGCCAGCAGCGTCAGGGACAGGGGGACGAGGACTGAAGCTTTCTTT
.	16	TRBV4-1	TRBD2	TRBJ2-3	CASSQDTSGRTDTQYF	TGCGCCAGCAGCCAAGATACTAGCGGCCGCACAGATACGCAGTATTTT